One and the same sample provided the 5 T cell receptor beta chains below, sequenced in a study of cytomegalovirus exposure and HLA in healthy donors. The primer mix had 60 Vbeta and 13 Jbeta primers. The data were produced by immunoSEQ multiplex PCR, yet TCRdb's version contains in-frame clones alone and is incomplete. This sample has some 190,000 clones, with about four fifths found just once. The source material was PBMCs. The receptor set was obtained from a woman aged 35 to 49 in good health and CMV-seronegative.

The rearrangement links TRBV4-1 to TRBJ2-2; TRBD1 might be the D (5 bases). The CDR3 sequence is 16 residues long. The germline gives CDR1 MGHRA, CDR2 YSYEKL. The ends were cut back, 2 bases at V and 4 bases at J, with 14 bases in the middle. The CDR3 spells CASSQRGQGFTGELFF. DNA for the CDR3: TGCGCCAGCAGCCAACGCGGTCAGGGTTTCACCGGGGAGCTGTTTTTT.

The chain recombines TRBV5-1 with TRBJ2-5; TRBD2 agrees at 9 bases. The J call may be faulty, since TRBJ2-7 better matches the DNA end. Germline V gene lookup returns CDR1 SGHRS and CDR2 YFSETQ. CDR3 length: 14 residues. This chain's CDR3 is CASRQVAGEYEQYF. The CDR3 region has the DNA TGCGCCAGCAGGCAGGTAGCGGGGGAATACGAGCAGTACTTC.

The chain recombines TRBV27 with TRBJ2-7; TRBD1 matches 7 bases. CDR1 and CDR2 (germline): MNHEY, SMNVEV (reference sequence). The V gene end was trimmed by 1 base and the J gene end by 7 bases; junction bases not matched to a gene: 16. This CDR3 contains 17 residues. Here the CDR3 reads CASSLWQDPGQLGEQYF. The CDR3 DNA follows: TGTGCCAGCAGTTTATGGCAAGATCCGGGACAGCTGGGGGAGCAGTACTTC.

The rearrangement joins TRBV11-3 to TRBJ2-3; tentative D call: TRBD2 (5 bases). Germline loops: CDR1 SGHNT, CDR2 YENEEA. Trimming took off 2 bases at V and 2 bases at J, with 20 bases between the two ends. This CDR3 contains 18 residues. DNA of the CDR3: TGTGCCAGCAGCTTAAGAACAGCGGTACGCCTGATCACAGATACGCAGTATTTT. It translates to CASSLRTAVRLITDTQYF.

The DNA of the CDR3 is TGTGCCATCAGCGGTGGACAGGTTAACTATGGCTACACCTTC. This translates into CAISGGQVNYGYTF. The J gene is TRBJ1-2, the V gene TRBV10-3, with 7 bases matching TRBD1. The CDR3 extends over 14 amino acids. V lost 6 bases, J lost 1 base, and 5 bases stayed unmatched. CDR1 ENHRY and CDR2 SYGVKD come from the germline V gene.